The 21 T cell receptor beta chains in this list originate from one sample, sequenced in a study of cytomegalovirus exposure and HLA in healthy donors. Researchers ran the PCR with 60 Vbeta and 13 Jbeta primers. Using immunoSEQ multiplex PCR, the repertoire was profiled, and TCRdb retains in-frame clones only, with some absent. Of under 70,000 clones in the sample, more than 65% are singletons; the top ten hold less than 45%. Sequencing was performed on PBMCs. These receptors were obtained from a man aged 35 to 55 in good health and CMV-seropositive.

The chain joins TRBV6-1 to TRBJ1-1, with D tentatively TRBD1 (6 bases). Trimming pared 6 bases from V and 4 bases from J, leaving 9 bases between. The germline CDR1 and CDR2 sequences are MNHNS and SASEGT. The CDR3 sequence is 12 residues long. DNA for the CDR3: TGTGCCAGCAGCAGGGGAAGCACTGAAGCTTTCTTT. Amino acid sequence: CASSRGSTEAFF.

This clone was counted only a few times. The chain links TRBV6-4 to TRBJ2-2; 7 bases are a match to TRBD2. From germline, CDR1 is MRHNA and CDR2 SNTAGT. CDR3 length: 15 amino acids. The V gene end was trimmed by 5 bases and the J gene end by 0 bases; junction bases not matched to a gene: 3. This CDR3 reads CASSRLASNTGELFF. DNA for the CDR3: TGTGCCAGCAGTCGACTAGCATCGAACACCGGGGAGCTGTTTTTT.

This chain links TRBV6-6 with TRBJ1-2, with 9 bases aligning to TRBD1. With 4 bases clipped from V and 4 bases from J, the junction kept 10 bases outside the gene matches. CDR1 and CDR2 from the germline V gene are MNHNY and SVGAGI (reference sequence). The CDR3 is 16 residues long. The CDR3 loop reads CASSSGPRTGVYGYTF. In nucleotides, the CDR3 is TGTGCCAGCAGTTCGGGACCTAGGACAGGGGTCTATGGCTACACCTTC.

The rearrangement joins TRBV5-6 to TRBJ1-3; D is undetermined. Germline loops: CDR1 SGHDT, CDR2 YYEEEE. The V and J ends lost 4 bases and 8 bases respectively, with 13 bases between them. The CDR3 covers 13 residues. The DNA of the CDR3 is TGTGCCAGCAGCCCGCTTATGGAGGACACCATATATTTT. It specifies CASSPLMEDTIYF.

The chain employs TRBV7-3 and TRBJ2-3; 8 nucleotides align to TRBD1. This CDR3 is 14 amino acids long. Germline V gene lookup returns CDR1 SGHTA and CDR2 FQGTGA. J lost 0 bases, V lost 8 bases, and 4 bases had no gene match. CDR3 bases: TGTGCCAGCTCCCGGACAGGGAGCACAGATACGCAGTATTTT. This sequence encodes CASSRTGSTDTQYF.

This clone was counted once. V usage is TRBV5-4 and J usage is TRBJ1-1; weak D call: TRBD1 (5 bases). Trimming cost V 4 bases and J 3 bases, with 10 bases left between them. The CDR3 is 13 residues long. Germline assignment: CDR1 SGHNT and CDR2 YYREEE (reference sequence). CDR3 region: CASSLGGDTEAFF. DNA for the CDR3: TGTGCCAGCAGCCTCGGGGGAGACACTGAAGCTTTCTTT.

The chain couples TRBV20-1 to TRBJ1-1; D ambiguous. Between the trimmed V and J ends, which lost 2 bases and 4 bases, there was a span of 5 bases. CDR1 DFQATT and CDR2 SNEGSKA come from the germline V gene (reference sequence). This CDR3 region has 11 residues. As DNA, the CDR3 is TGCAGTGCTAGACAGATCACTGAAGCTTTCTTT. Translated, it gives CSARQITEAFF.

CDR3 sequence: CASSLEGPAKNIQYF. In DNA, the CDR3 is TGTGCCAGCAGCTTAGAGGGGCCAGCCAAAAACATTCAGTACTTC. The chain links TRBV7-9 to TRBJ2-4, with D possibly being TRBD1 (5 bases). CDR3 size: 15 residues. Germline loops: CDR1 SEHNR, CDR2 FQNEAQ (reference sequence). Deletions cut 1 base from V and 0 bases from J, with 7 bases between.

The sample holds a few counts of this clone. The genes are TRBV5-5 and TRBJ2-2; D ambiguous. This CDR3 has 15 amino acids. Per germline, CDR1 SGHKS and CDR2 YYEKEE (reference sequence). Trimming left V 1 base short and J 3 bases short, with 10 bases between. In DNA form, the CDR3 reads TGTGCCAGCAGCTTGATTCCGGAGTACACCGGGGAGCTGTTTTTT. This codes for CASSLIPEYTGELFF.

The gene calls are TRBV7-6 and TRBJ2-3; 7 bases are a match to TRBD2. The CDR3 contains 15 residues. The V and J ends lost 4 bases and 1 base, in that order; junction bases with no gene match: 5. In germline, CDR1 is SGHVS, CDR2 FNYEAQ. The CDR3 coding sequence is TGTGCCAGCAGCTCCAGGGCGGGGGGCACAGATACGCAGTATTTT. This sequence encodes CASSSRAGGTDTQYF.

J is TRBJ1-4 and V is TRBV6-5; 9 nucleotides agree with TRBD1. From germline, CDR1 is MNHEY and CDR2 SVGAGI. The CDR3 totals 15 residues. V trimming: 5 bases; J trimming: 4 bases; junction bases outside the gene matches: 5. CDR3: CASSGRDRDNEKLFF. The CDR3 region has the DNA TGTGCCAGCAGTGGTCGGGACAGGGATAATGAAAAACTGTTTTTT.

The V gene is TRBV30, the J gene TRBJ1-4; 9 bases line up with TRBD1. The V and J ends lost 1 base and 8 bases, in that order; junction bases with no gene match: 8. Per the germline V gene, CDR1 is GTSNPN and CDR2 is SVGIG (reference sequence). CDR3 length: 15 residues. CDR3 nucleotide sequence: TGTGCCTGGAGTGCCGCCATGGACAGGGGAGAAAAACTGTTTTTT. It yields the protein CAWSAAMDRGEKLFF.

The chain employs TRBV19 and TRBJ1-1, with 7 bases identical to TRBD1. The V and J ends lost 7 bases and 1 base, in that order; junction bases with no gene match: 12. Germline V CDR1 and CDR2: LNHDA, SQIVND (reference sequence). This CDR3 is built from 16 residues. CDR3 in DNA: TGTGCCAGTAACACACAGGGGAGCCCCCGGAACACTGAAGCTTTCTTT. As protein: CASNTQGSPRNTEAFF.

The chain links TRBV5-1 to TRBJ1-5; D may be TRBD1 (5 bases). The CDR3 consists of 15 residues. The germline V gene has CDR1 SGHRS and CDR2 YFSETQ. V dropped 4 bases and J dropped 4 bases, with 15 bases sitting between them. CDR3: CASSPGGTENQPQHF. The CDR3, as DNA: TGCGCCAGCAGCCCGGGCGGGACTGAGAATCAGCCCCAGCATTTT.

The genes are TRBV2 and TRBJ2-5; TRBD2 matches 9 bases. This CDR3 spans 15 amino acids. J was trimmed by 5 bases and V by 8 bases; bases with no gene match: 12. The germline gives CDR1 SNHLY, CDR2 FYNNEI. The CDR3 loop is CASQSPGLASETQYF. The CDR3 coding sequence is TGTGCCAGCCAGTCCCCCGGACTAGCGTCGGAGACCCAGTACTTC.

As for this clone: Other DNA variants within this sample encode the same CDR3. The chain employs TRBV5-1 and TRBJ1-2, with a possible D match to TRBD1 (5 bases). Germline V gives CDR1 SGHRS, CDR2 YFSETQ. V was clipped by 0 bases and J by 2 bases, with 11 bases between them. This CDR3 is 15 amino acids long. CDR3 nucleotides: TGCGCCAGCAGCTTGGTCCAGGGCCTAAACTATGGCTACACCTTC. Amino acids: CASSLVQGLNYGYTF.

This sequence joins TRBV9 and TRBJ1-1; 7 nucleotides agree with TRBD1. Trimming cost V 3 bases and J 4 bases; bases outside gene matches: 3. The V gene's germline CDR1 is SGDLS and CDR2 YYNGEE. The CDR3 covers 13 residues. The CDR3 loop reads CASSGGTATEAFF. In nucleotides, the CDR3 is TGTGCCAGCAGCGGAGGGACAGCCACTGAAGCTTTCTTT.

V gene TRBV5-1 combines with J gene TRBJ2-7, with 9 bases fitting TRBD1. The J segment lost 5 bases and the V segment lost 4 bases, leaving 7 bases of the junction unmatched. CDR1 and CDR2 from the germline V gene are SGHRS and YFSETQ. The CDR3 is made up of 14 amino acids. The CDR3 loop is CASSRGTGLDEQYF. The DNA for the CDR3 is TGCGCCAGCAGCAGGGGGACAGGGTTAGACGAGCAGTACTTC. Full variable domain (rest looked up from reference TRBV5-1 and TRBJ2-7): KAGVTQTPRYLIKTRGQQVTLSCSPISGHRSVSWYQQTPGQGLQFLFEYFSETQRNKGNFPGRFSGRQFSNSRSEMNVSTLELGDSALYLCASSRGTGLDEQYFGPGTRLTVT.

The chain carries TRBV29-1 and TRBJ2-2; unclear D gene. The length of the CDR3 is 11 residues. The germline V gene has CDR1 SQVTM and CDR2 ANQGSEA. V dropped 7 bases and J dropped 3 bases, with 6 bases sitting between them. DNA for the CDR3: TGCAGCGGTACTTACACCGGGGAGCTGTTTTTT. Translated: CSGTYTGELFF.

V gene TRBV29-1 combines with J gene TRBJ2-2, with TRBD2 matching 7 bases. With 4 bases clipped from V and 0 bases from J, the junction kept 2 bases outside the gene matches. The CDR3 has 14 amino acids. Germline V lookup: CDR1 SQVTM, CDR2 ANQGSEA. The CDR3 DNA sequence: TGCAGCGTTGGGGAGGGACCGAACACCGGGGAGCTGTTTTTT. It yields the protein CSVGEGPNTGELFF.

CDR3 coding DNA: TGTGCCAGCCGACCAACAGCTAATGAAAAACTGTTTTTT. This encodes CASRPTANEKLFF. The chain uses TRBV6-6 and TRBJ1-4; D call uncertain. Per the germline V gene, CDR1 is MNHNY and CDR2 is SVGAGI (reference sequence). The CDR3 loop spans 13 amino acids. V shed 8 bases and J shed 3 bases, with 10 bases lying between them.